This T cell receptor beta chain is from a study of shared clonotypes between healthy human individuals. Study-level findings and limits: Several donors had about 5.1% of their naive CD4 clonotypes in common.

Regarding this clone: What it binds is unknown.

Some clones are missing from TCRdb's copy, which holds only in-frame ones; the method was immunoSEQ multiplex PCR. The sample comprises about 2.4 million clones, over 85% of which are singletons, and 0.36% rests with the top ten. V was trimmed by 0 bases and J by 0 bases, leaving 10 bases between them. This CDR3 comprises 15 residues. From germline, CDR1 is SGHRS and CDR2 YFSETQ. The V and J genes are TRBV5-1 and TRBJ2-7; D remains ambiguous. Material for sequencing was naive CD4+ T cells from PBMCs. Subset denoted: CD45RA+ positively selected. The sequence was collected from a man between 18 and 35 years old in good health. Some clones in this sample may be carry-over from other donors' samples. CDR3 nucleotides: TGCGCCAGCAGCTTGGGTGTGGTGGGCTCCTACGAGCAGTACTTC. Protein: CASSLGVVGSYEQYF.